The 25 T cell receptor beta chains below all came from one sample that was sequenced in a study of cytomegalovirus exposure and HLA in healthy donors. Use of 60 Vbeta and 13 Jbeta primers characterized the PCR. The data were produced by immunoSEQ multiplex PCR, yet TCRdb's version contains in-frame clones alone and is incomplete. Here the sample spans roughly 170,000 clones, approximately 81% being singletons. Sequencing was done on a sample of PBMCs. The receptors were sampled from a female donor in good health and CMV-seronegative.

The V call is TRBV6-5, the J call TRBJ2-3; TRBD2 agrees at 7 bases. The CDR3 is 15 residues long. Germline V gene lookup returns CDR1 MNHEY and CDR2 SVGAGI. J lost 4 bases, V lost 6 bases, and 10 bases had no gene match. The CDR3 DNA reads TGTGCCAGCAGCCCGCGCGGGGGAGTTTCAGATACGCAGTATTTT. Translation: CASSPRGGVSDTQYF.

V usage is TRBV30 and J usage is TRBJ1-1; the D gene is possibly TRBD1 (5 bases). CDR1 and CDR2 from the germline V gene are GTSNPN and SVGIG (reference sequence). This CDR3 has 12 residues. The germline V and J ends were trimmed by 2 bases and 6 bases, with 10 bases remaining between them. The CDR3 sequence is CAWSHGGAEAFF. CDR3 in DNA: TGTGCCTGGAGTCATGGGGGGGCTGAAGCTTTCTTT. The full variable domain, in which reference TRBV30 and TRBJ1-1 provide the parts outside the CDR3, is SQTIHQWPATLVQPVGSPLSLECTVEGTSNPNLYWYRQAAGRGLQLLFYSVGIGQISSEVPQNLSASRPQDRQFILSSKKLLLSDSGFYLCAWSHGGAEAFFGQGTRLTVV.

This clone was detected only a few times. The V call is TRBV7-9, the J call TRBJ2-1; weak D call: TRBD2 (5 bases). CDR1 SEHNR and CDR2 FQNEAQ come from the germline V gene (reference sequence). The CDR3 consists of 12 residues. V was shortened by 1 base and J by 9 bases, with 7 bases between the two germline ends. CDR3 in amino acids: CASSLGEGEQFF. CDR3 DNA sequence: TGTGCCAGCAGCTTAGGCGAGGGTGAGCAGTTCTTC.

The chain is built from TRBV7-9 and TRBJ2-1, with 11 bases lining up with TRBD2. CDR1 is SEHNR and CDR2 is FQNEAQ in the germline V gene (reference sequence). V shed 5 bases and J 6 bases; nucleotides not matched to a gene: 15. This CDR3 comprises 18 residues. The CDR3 DNA sequence: TGTGCCAGCAGCAAAAAAGGGACTAGCGGAGCTCAGGCCAATGAGCAGTTCTTC. Its translation: CASSKKGTSGAQANEQFF. The variable domain in full, with the rest retrieved from reference TRBV7-9 and TRBJ2-1, is DTGVSQNPRHKITKRGQNVTFRCDPISEHNRLYWYRQTLGQGPEFLTYFQNEAQLEKSRLLSDRFSAERPKGSFSTLEIQRTEQGDSAMYLCASSKKGTSGAQANEQFFGPGTRLTVL.

The rearrangement links TRBV6-1 to TRBJ2-7; D is perhaps TRBD2 (6 bases). This CDR3 has 14 amino acids. Germline CDR1 is MNHNS and CDR2 is SASEGT. Between the trimmed V and J ends, which lost 1 base and 2 bases, there was a span of 9 bases. In nucleotides, the CDR3 is TGTGCCAGCAGTGAAGGCGGAGGGCCCTACGAGCAGTACTTC. Protein: CASSEGGGPYEQYF.

V usage is TRBV7-2 and J usage is TRBJ2-3; D is perhaps TRBD1 (6 bases). The germline V gene encodes CDR1 SGHTA and CDR2 FQGNSA. This CDR3 region has 16 residues. V lost 3 bases and J lost 3, with 16 bases in between. The CDR3 coding sequence is TGTGCCAGCAGCTTTAGGGAGAGGGGGTTAACAGATACGCAGTATTTT. This translates into CASSFRERGLTDTQYF. The full variable domain, with the rest looked up from reference TRBV7-2 and TRBJ2-3, is GAGVSQSPSNKVTEKGKDVELRCDPISGHTALYWYRQSLGQGLEFLIYFQGNSAPDKSGLPSDRFSAERTGGSVSTLTIQRTQQEDSAVYLCASSFRERGLTDTQYFGPGTRLTVL.

The CDR3 region is CASSLGGKTDTQYF. In nucleotides, the CDR3 is TGTGCCAGCAGCTTAGGCGGGAAGACAGATACGCAGTATTTT. The chain carries TRBV7-2 and TRBJ2-3; D might be TRBD2 (6 bases). The length of the CDR3 is 14 residues. The germline CDR1 and CDR2 sequences are SGHTA and FQGNSA. Trimming took off 1 base at V and 3 bases at J, with 8 bases between the two ends.

The rearrangement joins TRBV7-3 to TRBJ1-1; D gene ambiguous. Per germline, CDR1 SGHTA and CDR2 FQGTGA. Between the trimmed V and J ends, which lost 6 bases and 3 bases, there was a span of 11 bases. This CDR3 spans 13 amino acids. CDR3 bases: TGTGCCAGCAGTTCTGCTGGGCACACTGAAGCTTTCTTT. It translates to CASSSAGHTEAFF.

V is TRBV5-1 and J is TRBJ2-6, with TRBD1 identical over 7 bases. The germline CDR1 and CDR2 sequences are SGHRS and YFSETQ. Trimming took 4 bases from V and 0 from J; bases not matched to a gene: 13. This CDR3 is 19 amino acids long. The CDR3 DNA sequence: TGCGCCAGCAGCAGTTCGGGACAGATTGTCATCTCTGGGGCCAACGTCCTGACTTTC. This gives the protein CASSSSGQIVISGANVLTF.

The chain uses TRBV15 and TRBJ1-2; 7 positions match TRBD1. The V gene's germline CDR1 is LNHNV and CDR2 YYDKDF (reference sequence). This CDR3 spans 17 amino acids. V shed 0 bases, J shed 2 bases, and the junction held 9 bases outside the gene matches. In nucleotides, the CDR3 is TGTGCCACCAGCAGAGATAGGGGGCGGGCCTTAAACTATGGCTACACCTTC. It yields the protein CATSRDRGRALNYGYTF.

This clone has more than one count but fewer than ten. The chain recombines TRBV19 with TRBJ1-5; 8 bases fit TRBD1. Germline assignment: CDR1 LNHDA and CDR2 SQIVND (reference sequence). J was trimmed by 6 bases and V by 6 bases; bases with no gene match: 4. The CDR3 consists of 13 residues. Here the CDR3 reads CASRPTGVQPQHF. Here the CDR3 DNA reads TGTGCCAGTAGACCGACAGGGGTTCAGCCCCAGCATTTT. Full variable domain (outside the CDR3, taken from reference TRBV19 and TRBJ1-5): DGGITQSPKYLFRKEGQNVTLSCEQNLNHDAMYWYRQDPGQGLRLIYYSQIVNDFQKGDIAEGYSVSREKKESFPLTVTSAQKNPTAFYLCASRPTGVQPQHFGDGTRLSIL.

The chain recombines TRBV15 with TRBJ1-1; D perhaps matches TRBD1 (6 bases). Germline V CDR1 and CDR2: LNHNV, YYDKDF (reference sequence). The V end was cut by 6 bases, the J end by 0 bases, with 14 bases between. The CDR3 has 15 residues. The CDR3 loop is CATSPGGALNTEAFF. CDR3 sequence (DNA): TGTGCCACCAGTCCCGGGGGGGCGTTGAACACTGAAGCTTTCTTT.

The chain carries TRBV4-2 and TRBJ2-1; TRBD2 might be the D (6 bases). V dropped 0 bases and J dropped 9 bases, with 12 bases sitting between them. CDR1 is LGHNA and CDR2 is YNFKEQ in the germline V gene. The CDR3 has 14 residues. The CDR3: CASSQDRGTPEQFF. The CDR3 nucleotides read TGTGCCAGCAGCCAAGATCGCGGGACTCCTGAGCAGTTCTTC.

This clone was seen a few times. This rearrangement joins TRBV9 to TRBJ2-2; the D is unclear. Between the trimmed V and J ends, which lost 2 bases and 1 base, there was a span of 3 bases. The V gene's germline CDR1 is SGDLS and CDR2 YYNGEE. The CDR3 extends over 13 amino acids. Here the CDR3 reads CASSVRNTGELFF. The CDR3 DNA reads TGTGCCAGCAGCGTCAGGAACACCGGGGAGCTGTTTTTT.

CDR3 amino acids: CASTQGLTDTQYF. In DNA form, the CDR3 reads TGTGCCAGTACCCAGGGACTTACAGATACGCAGTATTTT. V and J are TRBV19 and TRBJ2-3, with a tentative D call TRBD2 (6 bases). Germline CDR1 LNHDA, CDR2 SQIVND (reference sequence). Trimming removed 7 bases from V and 3 bases from J, with 11 bases in between. This CDR3 has 13 residues.

The rearrangement joins TRBV7-2 to TRBJ2-1, with TRBD2 matching 7 bases. Trimming cost V 3 bases and J 5 bases; bases outside gene matches: 4. Germline CDR1 and CDR2: SGHTA and FQGNSA. There are 14 residues in the CDR3. The CDR3: CASSFSAGDNEQFF. DNA of the CDR3: TGTGCCAGCAGCTTCAGCGCGGGGGACAATGAGCAGTTCTTC.

V and J are TRBV19 and TRBJ2-3; D is possibly TRBD2 (5 bases). Germline CDR1 reads LNHDA; CDR2 reads SQIVND (reference sequence). V lost 7 bases and J lost 5, with 16 bases in between. The CDR3 has 14 residues. The CDR3 DNA reads TGTGCCAGTACCCCCGCGAGGGCATTAGATACGCAGTATTTT. As protein: CASTPARALDTQYF.

This rearrangement joins TRBV9 to TRBJ1-1, with a weak D call TRBD1 (5 bases). The CDR3 runs to 15 residues. The V end lost 0 bases, the J end lost 5 bases, and 14 bases lay between the germline ends. The germline V gene encodes CDR1 SGDLS and CDR2 YYNGEE. CDR3 loop: CASSVGGYSGTEAFF. CDR3 DNA: TGTGCCAGCAGCGTAGGGGGCTACTCCGGGACTGAAGCTTTCTTT.

This clone was picked up one time. V usage is TRBV7-9 and J usage is TRBJ1-1, with 8 bases aligning to TRBD1. V gave up 8 bases and J gave up 7 bases; unmatched junction bases: 9. The germline V gene has CDR1 SEHNR and CDR2 FQNEAQ (reference sequence). The length of the CDR3 is 13 residues. CDR3 residues: CASLPDRANEAFF. The CDR3 DNA is TGTGCCAGCCTCCCGGACAGGGCGAATGAAGCTTTCTTT.

The sample holds one count of this clone. J is TRBJ2-1 and V is TRBV25-1, with TRBD2 matching over 7 bases. Germline lookup yields CDR1 MGHDK and CDR2 SYGVNS. The CDR3 length is 12 residues. V shed 10 bases and J 9 bases; nucleotides not matched to a gene: 9. This CDR3 is CATQTSGGEQFF. The CDR3 coding sequence is TGTGCCACTCAAACCTCGGGGGGTGAGCAGTTCTTC.

CDR3 coding DNA: TGTGCCAGCAGACCCGGACAGGGTCGCTATGGCTACACCTTC. Translated, it gives CASRPGQGRYGYTF. The V and J genes are TRBV6-6 and TRBJ1-2; 8 bases line up with TRBD1. The CDR3 runs 14 residues. From germline, CDR1 is MNHNY and CDR2 SVGAGI (reference sequence). With V trimmed by 6 bases and J by 4 bases, 7 bases remained unmatched.

The rearrangement uses TRBV28 and TRBJ1-5; D is possibly TRBD1 (6 bases). Per the germline V gene, CDR1 is MDHEN and CDR2 is SYDVKM. V lost 5 bases and J lost 0, with 17 bases in between. CDR3 length: 17 amino acids. The CDR3 is CASSRRGGEISNQPQHF. The CDR3 region has the DNA TGTGCCAGCAGTAGGCGAGGGGGGGAGATTAGCAATCAGCCCCAGCATTTT.

This chain links TRBV7-8 with TRBJ2-5; the D gene is possibly TRBD2 (6 bases). The V gene's germline CDR1 is SGHVS and CDR2 FQNEAQ. CDR3 length: 13 amino acids. V was shortened by 5 bases and J by 2 bases, with 9 bases between the two germline ends. For the CDR3, the DNA is TGTGCCAGCAGCATCCGGGGGCAAGAGACCCAGTACTTC. Its translation: CASSIRGQETQYF.

The chain is built from TRBV7-9 and TRBJ2-3, with 7 bases matching TRBD2. Trimming removed 5 bases from V and 1 base from J; junction bases left unmatched: 3. Germline V gene lookup returns CDR1 SEHNR and CDR2 FQNEAQ (reference sequence). The CDR3 is 14 residues long. The CDR3 region is CASSATSGTDTQYF. DNA for the CDR3: TGTGCCAGCAGCGCTACTAGCGGCACAGATACGCAGTATTTT.

The chain has TRBV7-2 and TRBJ1-5; TRBD1 agrees at 8 bases. Per germline, CDR1 SGHTA and CDR2 FQGNSA. The CDR3 is 13 residues long. Germline trimming cut 5 bases from V and 6 bases from J; bases unmatched to any gene: 3. The CDR3 coding sequence is TGTGCCAGCAGCCCGGACAGGGCTCAGCCCCAGCATTTT. Its protein is CASSPDRAQPQHF.